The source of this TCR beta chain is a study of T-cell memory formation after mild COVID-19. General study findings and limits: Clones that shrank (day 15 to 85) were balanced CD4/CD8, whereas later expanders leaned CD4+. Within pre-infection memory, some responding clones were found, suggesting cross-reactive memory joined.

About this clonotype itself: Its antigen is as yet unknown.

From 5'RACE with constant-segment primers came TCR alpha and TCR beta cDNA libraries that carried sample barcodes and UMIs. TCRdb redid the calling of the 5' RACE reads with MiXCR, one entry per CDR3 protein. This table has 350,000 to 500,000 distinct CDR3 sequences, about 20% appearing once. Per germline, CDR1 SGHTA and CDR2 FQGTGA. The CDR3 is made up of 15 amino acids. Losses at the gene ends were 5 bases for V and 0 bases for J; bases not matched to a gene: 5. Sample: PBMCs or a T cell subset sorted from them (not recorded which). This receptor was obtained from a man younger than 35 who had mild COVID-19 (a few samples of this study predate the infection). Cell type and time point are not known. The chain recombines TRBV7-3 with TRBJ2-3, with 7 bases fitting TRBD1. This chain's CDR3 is CASSPTGQSTDTQYF. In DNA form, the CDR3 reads TGTGCCAGCAGCCCTACGGGACAGAGCACAGATACGCAGTATTTT.